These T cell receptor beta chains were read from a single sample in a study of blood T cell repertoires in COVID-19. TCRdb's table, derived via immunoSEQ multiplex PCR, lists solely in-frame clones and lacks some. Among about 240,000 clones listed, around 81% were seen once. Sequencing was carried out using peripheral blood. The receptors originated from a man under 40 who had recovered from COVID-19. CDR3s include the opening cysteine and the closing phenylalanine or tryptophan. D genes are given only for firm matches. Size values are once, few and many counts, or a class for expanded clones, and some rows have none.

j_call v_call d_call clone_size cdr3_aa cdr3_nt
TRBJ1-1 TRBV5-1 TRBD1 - CASSSGQGSLNTEAFF TGCGCCAGCAGCTCTGGACAGGGGTCCCTGAACACTGAAGCTTTCTTT
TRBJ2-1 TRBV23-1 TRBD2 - CASSHSLAGGPVGGEQFF TGCGCCAGCAGTCACTCACTAGCGGGGGGGCCAGTAGGAGGTGAGCAGTTCTTC
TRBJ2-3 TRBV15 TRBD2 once CATSRDSLAESRKTQYF TGTGCCACCAGCAGAGATAGTCTAGCGGAGTCTAGAAAGACGCAGTATTTT
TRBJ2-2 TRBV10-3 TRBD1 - CAITKGQSNTGELFF TGTGCCATCACCAAGGGACAGTCGAACACCGGGGAGCTGTTTTTT
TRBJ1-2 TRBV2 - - CASSQTENYGYTF TGTGCCAGCAGCCAGACAGAGAACTATGGCTACACCTTC
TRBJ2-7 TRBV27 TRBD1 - CASSTGQASSYEQYF TGTGCCAGCAGTACGGGACAGGCAAGCTCCTACGAGCAGTACTTC
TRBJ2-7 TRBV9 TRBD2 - CASSVGFTGLETEQYF TGTGCCAGCAGCGTAGGGTTTACAGGACTAGAGACCGAGCAGTACTTC
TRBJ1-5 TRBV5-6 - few CASSLQEALRQPQHF TGTGCCAGCAGCCTCCAGGAGGCTTTGAGACAGCCCCAGCATTTT
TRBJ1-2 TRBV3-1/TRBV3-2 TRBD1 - CASSQASGQGFTF TGTGCCAGCAGCCAAGCCTCGGGACAGGGGTTCACCTTC
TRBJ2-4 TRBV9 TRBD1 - CASSDRGENIQYF TGTGCCAGTTCCGACAGGGGAGAAAACATTCAGTACTTC
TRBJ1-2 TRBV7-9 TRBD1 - CATRGRGPAYGYTF TGTGCCACCCGAGGTAGGGGGCCGGCGTATGGCTACACCTTC
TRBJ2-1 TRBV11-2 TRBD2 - CASSAYSGGAFDEQFF TGTGCCAGCAGCGCCTATAGCGGGGGGGCCTTCGATGAGCAGTTCTTC
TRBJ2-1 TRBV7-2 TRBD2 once CASSLNGLAGNEQFF TGTGCCAGCAGCTTAAATGGACTAGCGGGGAATGAGCAGTTCTTC
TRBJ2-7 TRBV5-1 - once CASKPGDSPVEQYF TGCGCCAGCAAACCGGGGGACAGCCCTGTAGAGCAGTACTTC
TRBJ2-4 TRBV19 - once CASNRDKTKNIQYF TGTGCCAGTAACCGGGACAAAACCAAAAACATTCAGTACTTC
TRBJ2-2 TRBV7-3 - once CASSLQGTLNTGELFF TGTGCCAGCAGCTTACAGGGCACATTGAACACCGGGGAGCTGTTTTTT
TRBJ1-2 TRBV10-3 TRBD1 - CAIRDASTGYGYTF TGTGCCATCAGGGATGCATCGACAGGGTATGGCTACACCTTC
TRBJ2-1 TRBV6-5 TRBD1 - CASTAGQGGRHEQFF TGTGCCAGCACCGCCGGACAGGGAGGAAGACATGAGCAGTTCTTC